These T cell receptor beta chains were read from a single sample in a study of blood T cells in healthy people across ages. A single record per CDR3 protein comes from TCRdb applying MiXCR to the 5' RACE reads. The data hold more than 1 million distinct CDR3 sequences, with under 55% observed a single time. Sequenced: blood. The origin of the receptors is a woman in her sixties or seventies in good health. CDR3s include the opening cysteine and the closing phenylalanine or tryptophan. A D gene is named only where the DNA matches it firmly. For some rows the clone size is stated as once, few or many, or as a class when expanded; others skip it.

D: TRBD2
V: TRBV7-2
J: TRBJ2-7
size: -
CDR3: CASSLGPSGRYEQYF
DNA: TGTGCCAGCAGCTTAGGCCCTAGCGGGAGGTACGAGCAGTACTTC

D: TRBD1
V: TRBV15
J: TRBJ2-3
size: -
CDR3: CATSSHSRDRVADTQYF
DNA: TGTGCCACCAGCAGCCACTCTCGGGACAGGGTAGCAGATACGCAGTATTTT

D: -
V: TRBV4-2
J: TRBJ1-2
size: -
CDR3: CASSAQEQGRGYTF
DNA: TGTGCCAGCAGCGCGCAGGAACAGGGTCGGGGCTACACCTTC

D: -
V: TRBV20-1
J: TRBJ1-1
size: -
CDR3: CSARDWENTEAFF
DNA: TGCAGTGCTAGAGATTGGGAGAACACTGAAGCTTTCTTT

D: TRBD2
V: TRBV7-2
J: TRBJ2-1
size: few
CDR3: CASSLAAVAGVSYNEQFF
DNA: TGTGCCAGCAGCTTAGCGGCGGTAGCGGGAGTTTCCTACAATGAGCAGTTCTTC

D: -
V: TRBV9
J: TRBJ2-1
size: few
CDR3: CASSVAGVFYNEQFF
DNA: TGTGCCAGCAGCGTAGCCGGGGTGTTCTACAATGAGCAGTTCTTC

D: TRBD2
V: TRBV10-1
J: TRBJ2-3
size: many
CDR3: CASSAGTSDTDTQYF
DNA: TGCGCCAGCAGTGCCGGGACTAGCGACACAGATACGCAGTATTTT

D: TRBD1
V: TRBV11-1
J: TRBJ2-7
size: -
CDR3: CASSTGQANYEQYF
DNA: TGTGCCAGCAGCACGGGACAGGCGAACTACGAGCAGTACTTC

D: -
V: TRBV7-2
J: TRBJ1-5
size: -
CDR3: CASSKGRGHSNQPQHF
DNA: TGTGCCAGCAGCAAGGGCAGGGGACATAGCAATCAGCCCCAGCATTTT

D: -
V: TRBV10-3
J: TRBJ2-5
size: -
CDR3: CAIKTGHGDETQDF
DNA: TGTGCCATTAAAACGGGACACGGGGATGAGACCCAGGACTTC

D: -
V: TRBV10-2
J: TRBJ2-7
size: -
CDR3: CASSDGGYDEQYF
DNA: TGCGCCAGCAGTGATGGGGGTTACGACGAGCAGTATTTC

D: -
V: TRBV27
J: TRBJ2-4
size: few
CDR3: CASSWEAKNIQYF
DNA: TGTGCCAGCAGTTGGGAGGCCAAAAACATTCAGTACTTC

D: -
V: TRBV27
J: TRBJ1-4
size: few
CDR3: CASSASGDKSEKLFF
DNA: TGTGCCAGCAGTGCAAGCGGGGACAAGAGTGAAAAACTGTTTTTT

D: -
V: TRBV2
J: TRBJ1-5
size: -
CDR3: CASTDRSNQPQHF
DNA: TGTGCCAGCACCGACAGGAGCAATCAGCCCCAGCATTTT

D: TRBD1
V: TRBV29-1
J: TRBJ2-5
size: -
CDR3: CGASPFQGEIETQYF
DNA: TGCGGCGCTTCTCCATTCCAGGGGGAGATAGAGACCCAGTACTTC